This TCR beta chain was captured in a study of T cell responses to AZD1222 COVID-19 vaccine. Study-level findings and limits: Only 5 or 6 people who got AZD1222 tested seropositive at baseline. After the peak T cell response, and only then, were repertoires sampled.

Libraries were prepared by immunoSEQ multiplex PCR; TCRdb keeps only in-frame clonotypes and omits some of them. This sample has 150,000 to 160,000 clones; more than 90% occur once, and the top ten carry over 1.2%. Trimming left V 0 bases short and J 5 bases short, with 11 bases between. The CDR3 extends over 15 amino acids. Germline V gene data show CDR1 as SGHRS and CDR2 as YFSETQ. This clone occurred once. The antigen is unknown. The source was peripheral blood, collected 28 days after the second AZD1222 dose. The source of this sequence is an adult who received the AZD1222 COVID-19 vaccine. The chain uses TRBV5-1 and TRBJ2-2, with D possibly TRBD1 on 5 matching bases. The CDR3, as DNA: TGCGCCAGCAGCTTGGCTACAGGAAATACCGGGGAGCTGTTTTTT. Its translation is CASSLATGNTGELFF. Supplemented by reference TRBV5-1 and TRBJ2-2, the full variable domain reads KAGVTQTPRYLIKTRGQQVTLSCSPISGHRSVSWYQQTPGQGLQFLFEYFSETQRNKGNFPGRFSGRQFSNSRSEMNVSTLELGDSALYLCASSLATGNTGELFFGEGSRLTVL.